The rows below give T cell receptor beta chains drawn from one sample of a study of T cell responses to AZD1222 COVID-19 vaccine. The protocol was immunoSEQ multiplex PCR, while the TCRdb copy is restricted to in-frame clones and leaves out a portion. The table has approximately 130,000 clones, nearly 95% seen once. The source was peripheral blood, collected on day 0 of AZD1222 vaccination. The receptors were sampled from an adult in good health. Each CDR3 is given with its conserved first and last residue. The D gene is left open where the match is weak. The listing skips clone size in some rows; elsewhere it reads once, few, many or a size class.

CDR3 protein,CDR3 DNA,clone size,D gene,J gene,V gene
CASSISGRREQYF,TGTGCCAGCAGCATCAGCGGTCGCCGGGAGCAGTACTTC,NA,NA,TRBJ2-7,TRBV3-1/TRBV3-2
CASSLSGLTEAFF,TGTGCCAGCAGCTTAAGTGGGCTGACTGAAGCTTTCTTT,NA,NA,TRBJ1-1,TRBV7-8
CASSPVRESYNSPLHF,TGTGCCAGCAGCCCGGTTAGGGAGTCCTATAATTCACCCCTCCACTTT,once,NA,TRBJ1-6,TRBV2
CAISDVRDSNQPQHF,TGTGCCATCAGTGATGTAAGGGATAGCAATCAGCCCCAGCATTTT,NA,NA,TRBJ1-5,TRBV10-3
CASSQGDGWDNEQFF,TGTGCCAGCAGCCAAGGGGATGGGTGGGACAATGAGCAGTTCTTC,NA,NA,TRBJ2-1,TRBV6-4
CASSQEPGQDSYTF,TGCGCCAGCAGCCAAGAACCGGGACAGGATAGCTACACCTTC,NA,TRBD1,TRBJ1-2,TRBV4-1
CASGWGSGAFTDTQYF,TGTGCTAGTGGGTGGGGTAGCGGGGCTTTCACAGATACGCAGTATTTT,NA,TRBD2,TRBJ2-3,TRBV12-5
CASSPTGGGNYGYTF,TGTGCCAGCAGCCCGACAGGGGGTGGTAACTATGGCTACACCTTC,NA,TRBD1,TRBJ1-2,TRBV5-6
CASSSYYRGRLGYTF,TGCGCCAGCAGCTCGTATTACAGGGGGCGGTTAGGCTACACCTTC,NA,TRBD1,TRBJ1-2,TRBV5-1
CASSRIGAEGTEAFF,TGTGCCAGCAGTCGAATAGGGGCGGAGGGCACTGAAGCTTTCTTT,NA,NA,TRBJ1-1,TRBV27
CASSWGTSTWYGYTF,TGCGCCAGCAGCTGGGGGACAAGTACATGGTATGGCTACACCTTC,NA,NA,TRBJ1-2,TRBV5-1
CASTRGAGNTIYF,TGTGCCAGTACAAGGGGTGCCGGAAACACCATATATTTT,NA,NA,TRBJ1-3,TRBV19
CASSLAGANQPQHF,TGTGCCAGCAGCTTGGCCGGGGCGAATCAGCCCCAGCATTTT,NA,NA,TRBJ1-5,TRBV5-5
CASLKTGLTEAFF,TGTGCCAGCCTAAAGACAGGGTTGACTGAAGCTTTCTTT,NA,TRBD1,TRBJ1-1,TRBV7-9
CASSPRTSGTQYF,TGTGCCAGCAGCCCCCGGACTAGCGGGACGCAGTATTTT,NA,TRBD2,TRBJ2-3,TRBV7-9
CASSSQGPLVGYTF,TGTGCCAGCAGCTCACAGGGGCCTCTCGTAGGCTACACCTTC,NA,TRBD1,TRBJ1-2,TRBV7-2
CASSSTDGYEQYF,TGTGCCAGCAGTTCGACGGACGGATACGAGCAGTACTTC,NA,NA,TRBJ2-7,TRBV12-3/TRBV12-4
CASRFGQGAEAFF,NA,NA,NA,TRBJ1-1,TRBV12-2
CASGFDLAEQYF,TGTGCTAGTGGTTTTGACCTTGCCGAGCAGTACTTC,NA,NA,TRBJ2-7,TRBV12-5
CASSPSRPGDKNSNQPQHF,TGTGCCAGCTCACCAAGTCGGCCAGGGGACAAGAATAGCAATCAGCCCCAGCATTTT,NA,NA,TRBJ1-5,TRBV18
CASSDPGSTEAFF,TGCGCCAGCAGTGATCCGGGCAGTACTGAAGCTTTCTTT,NA,NA,TRBJ1-1,TRBV10-1
CASDRQGMGTDTQYF,TGTGCCAGCGACCGACAGGGGATGGGCACAGATACGCAGTATTTT,NA,TRBD1,TRBJ2-3,TRBV6-5
CAWTLRDLGYTF,TGTGCCTGGACCCTAAGGGACCTTGGCTACACCTTC,NA,NA,TRBJ1-2,TRBV30
CATSRDKFGGAYSNEQFF,TGTGCCACCAGCAGAGATAAGTTCGGGGGGGCTTACTCAAATGAGCAGTTCTTC,NA,TRBD2,TRBJ2-1,TRBV15
CASSSTGNTGELFF,TGTGCCAGCAGCTCGACCGGGAACACCGGGGAGCTGTTTTTT,NA,NA,TRBJ2-2,TRBV5-6
CASSVWDRVSEKLFF,TGTGCCAGCAGTGTCTGGGACAGGGTAAGTGAAAAACTGTTTTTT,NA,TRBD1,TRBJ1-4,TRBV25-1
CASSERVIEKLFF,TGTGCCAGCAGTGAAAGGGTCATTGAAAAACTGTTTTTT,NA,NA,TRBJ1-4,TRBV2
CASSLSQGLGYGYTF,TGTGCCAGCAGCTTATCGCAGGGTCTTGGCTATGGCTACACCTTC,NA,NA,TRBJ1-2,TRBV11-2
CASSVESGGRANEKLFF,TGTGCCAGCAGCGTAGAGTCAGGGGGCAGGGCTAATGAAAAACTGTTTTTT,NA,TRBD1,TRBJ1-4,TRBV9
CASSLMDREYEQYF,TGTGCCAGCAGTCTCATGGACAGGGAGTACGAGCAGTACTTC,NA,TRBD1,TRBJ2-7,TRBV6-5
CASSPPEDRVNEQFF,TGCGCCAGCAGCCCACCTGAAGATCGAGTAAATGAGCAGTTCTTC,NA,NA,TRBJ2-1,TRBV5-1
CASSPGDTDTQYF,TGTGCCAGCAGCCCGGGGGATACAGATACGCAGTATTTT,once,NA,TRBJ2-3,TRBV3-1/TRBV3-2
CASRVGRSYNEQFF,TGTGCCAGCAGGGTGGGTCGCTCCTACAATGAGCAGTTCTTC,NA,NA,TRBJ2-1,TRBV2
CAIRDGTGVGYTF,TGTGCCATCAGGGACGGGACAGGGGTTGGCTACACCTTC,once,TRBD1,TRBJ1-2,TRBV10-3
CASSSPGQLYEQYF,TGTGCCAGTAGTTCCCCCGGACAGCTCTACGAGCAGTACTTC,NA,NA,TRBJ2-7,TRBV19
CASSLVSESYYGYTF,TGTGCCAGCAGCTTAGTGTCAGAGTCGTACTATGGCTACACCTTC,NA,NA,TRBJ1-2,TRBV7-9
CASSLRRDNYGYTF,TGTGCCAGCAGCTTGAGGAGGGATAACTATGGCTACACCTTC,NA,NA,TRBJ1-2,TRBV5-8
CAHEVMNTEAFF,TGTGCCCATGAGGTAATGAACACTGAAGCTTTCTTT,NA,NA,TRBJ1-1,TRBV7-9
CASSYPHNTGELFF,TGTGCCAGCAGTTACCCCCACAACACCGGGGAGCTGTTTTTT,NA,NA,TRBJ2-2,TRBV6-2/TRBV6-3
CASGVSGNTIYF,TGTGCCTCGGGTGTCTCTGGAAACACCATATATTTT,NA,NA,TRBJ1-3,TRBV19
CSASQGGGYTF,TGCAGTGCTAGTCAAGGAGGGGGCTACACCTTC,once,NA,TRBJ1-2,TRBV20-1
CASSEQGLAGNTIYF,TGTGCCAGCTCCGAACAGGGGTTGGCCGGAAACACCATATATTTT,NA,TRBD1,TRBJ1-3,TRBV18
CASSRVMNTEAFF,TGTGCCAGCAGCCGGGTCATGAACACTGAAGCTTTCTTT,NA,NA,TRBJ1-1,TRBV14
CASSLDSMNTEAFF,TGCGCCAGCAGTTTGGACAGCATGAACACTGAAGCTTTCTTT,NA,NA,TRBJ1-1,TRBV5-1
CASSSRSSEKLFF,TGTGCCAGCAGCTCACGGAGCTCTGAAAAACTGTTTTTT,NA,NA,TRBJ1-4,TRBV9
CASRGAGRYNEQFF,TGTGCCAGCAGGGGAGCGGGGCGATACAATGAGCAGTTCTTC,NA,TRBD2,TRBJ2-1,TRBV11-2
CASSPSGGETQYF,TGTGCCAGCTCACCCTCCGGGGGAGAGACCCAGTACTTC,NA,NA,TRBJ2-5,TRBV18
CASRTGLNTEAFF,TGTGCCAGCCGAACGGGTCTGAACACTGAAGCTTTCTTT,NA,NA,TRBJ1-1,TRBV2
CASSELSSSYNSPLHF,TGTGCCAGCAGTGAACTTTCAAGCTCCTATAATTCACCCCTCCACTTT,NA,NA,TRBJ1-6,TRBV6-1
CASSLTGRYGYTF,TGTGCCAGCAGCCTAACAGGGCGCTATGGCTACACCTTC,NA,NA,TRBJ1-2,TRBV7-9
CASSELAGALTGELFF,TGTGCCAGCAGCGAGCTAGCGGGGGCCCTCACCGGGGAGCTGTTTTTT,once,TRBD2,TRBJ2-2,TRBV7-9
CASSKRTDSYNEQFF,TGTGCCAGCAGTAAGAGGACAGATTCGTACAATGAGCAGTTCTTC,once,NA,TRBJ2-1,TRBV6-6
CASSFEPGTGGRSGANVLTF,TGTGCCAGCAGCTTTGAACCCGGGACAGGGGGCAGGTCTGGGGCCAACGTCCTGACTTTC,NA,TRBD1,TRBJ2-6,TRBV6-6
CASTPIGTGAYEQYF,TGTGCCAGCACCCCCATAGGGACAGGGGCCTACGAGCAGTACTTC,NA,TRBD1,TRBJ2-7,TRBV27
CASSERPSPNEQFF,TGTGCCAGCAGTGAAAGGCCCTCTCCTAATGAGCAGTTCTTC,NA,NA,TRBJ2-1,TRBV2